Below are 20 T cell receptor beta chains sequenced from a single sample in a study of CD8 T cells in Susac syndrome. The authors reverse transcribed roughly 0.5 to 1 ug RNA with random hexamers. TCRdb ran MiXCR on the immunoSEQ multiplex PCR reads and lists one entry per CDR3 protein. The sample holds some 110,000 distinct CDR3 sequences; around 92% are singletons and the top ten take just under 0.095%. The sample was CD4+ T cells from PBMCs. All receptors derive from a human donor with multiple sclerosis.

This chain joins TRBV7-9 and TRBJ1-6, with D hard to call. V was pared by 4 bases and J by 0 bases, with 19 bases between. CDR1 and CDR2 (germline): SEHNR, FQNEAQ (reference sequence). This CDR3 comprises 19 residues. DNA of the CDR3: TGTGCCAGCAGCTACATTACGCCCAATGCAGGCTCCTATAATTCACCCCTCCACTTT. Amino acid sequence: CASSYITPNAGSYNSPLHF.

The rearrangement links TRBV20-1 to TRBJ2-7; D may be TRBD2 (6 bases). The CDR3 runs 15 residues. Per the germline V gene, CDR1 is DFQATT and CDR2 is SNEGSKA (reference sequence). With 3 bases removed from V and 2 bases from J, the gap between germline ends came to 17 bases. CDR3 loop: CSASSGTSHTYEQYF. The CDR3 DNA is TGCAGTGCTAGTTCGGGTACTAGCCACACCTACGAGCAGTACTTC.

The rearrangement uses TRBV25-1 and TRBJ1-5, with TRBD1 as a possible D gene (5 bases). CDR1 and CDR2 from the germline V gene are MGHDK and SYGVNS. V gave up 7 bases and J gave up 3 bases, with 13 bases separating them. The CDR3 loop spans 14 amino acids. The CDR3 DNA is TGTGCCAGCAACCCGGGGGGGTACAATCAGCCCCAGCATTTT. Protein: CASNPGGYNQPQHF.

The rearrangement links TRBV3-1 to TRBJ2-7, with D hard to call. Trimming stripped 4 bases from V and 3 bases from J, with 13 bases between. Germline CDR1 and CDR2: LGHDT and YNNKEL (reference sequence). The CDR3 consists of 14 residues. The CDR3 region is CASSLGPQSYEQYF. The CDR3 nucleotides read TGTGCCAGCAGCCTCGGGCCTCAAAGCTACGAGCAGTACTTC.

The table lists this clonotype with a few counts. The V and J genes are TRBV7-9 and TRBJ1-5; the D gene is possibly TRBD1 (5 bases). In germline, CDR1 is SEHNR, CDR2 FQNEAQ (reference sequence). V lost 6 bases, J lost 5 bases, and 8 bases lay in between. This CDR3 is 12 amino acids long. DNA of the CDR3: TGTGCCAGCAGTCAGGGAGATCAGCCCCAGCATTTT. Its protein product is CASSQGDQPQHF.

The chain employs TRBV6-5 and TRBJ1-1; D remains ambiguous. V was trimmed by 2 bases and J by 1 base, leaving 11 bases between them. This CDR3 is 15 amino acids long. The germline gives CDR1 MNHEY, CDR2 SVGAGI. The CDR3 DNA is TGTGCCAGCAGTTACACAAGGAGGGCGAACACTGAAGCTTTCTTT. It yields the protein CASSYTRRANTEAFF.

The rearrangement links TRBV6-1 to TRBJ1-1; D not certain. Trimming removed 6 bases from V and 1 base from J, with 9 bases in between. The CDR3 covers 13 residues. Germline values: CDR1 MNHNS, CDR2 SASEGT. DNA of the CDR3: TGTGCCAGCAGGCCAACAGCGAACACTGAAGCTTTCTTT. The encoded protein is CASRPTANTEAFF.

This clonotype was counted a single time. The CDR3 sequence: CASSLYRRGNQPQHF. CDR3 nucleotides: TGTGCCAGCAGTTTATATCGGCGAGGGAATCAGCCCCAGCATTTT. The chain employs TRBV28 and TRBJ1-5, with D hard to call. Germline V gene sequence: CDR1 MDHEN, CDR2 SYDVKM. With 1 base removed from V and 4 bases from J, the gap between germline ends came to 11 bases. The CDR3 contains 15 residues.

The rearrangement links TRBV9 to TRBJ1-1; weak D call: TRBD1 (5 bases). V lost 1 base and J 1 base, leaving 5 bases between the germline ends. The length of the CDR3 is 13 residues. The germline V gene encodes CDR1 SGDLS and CDR2 YYNGEE. The CDR3: CASSVRGNTEAFF. CDR3 bases: TGTGCCAGCAGCGTAAGGGGGAACACTGAAGCTTTCTTT.

The chain joins TRBV7-9 to TRBJ1-1; D is possibly TRBD1 (6 bases). The CDR3 contains 15 residues. Germline V gene data show CDR1 as SEHNR and CDR2 as FQNEAQ (reference sequence). With 2 bases removed from V and 1 base from J, the gap between germline ends came to 11 bases. The CDR3 here is CASSLSGTPNTEAFF. Written as DNA, the CDR3 is TGTGCCAGCAGCTTATCCGGGACACCGAACACTGAAGCTTTCTTT.

The chain carries TRBV5-4 and TRBJ2-7; weak D call: TRBD2 (5 bases). CDR3 length: 14 residues. Trimming removed 0 bases at V and 8 bases at J, with 15 bases between. Germline CDR1 SGHNT, CDR2 YYREEE (reference sequence). Here the CDR3 reads CASSLEGSGTKQYF. DNA for the CDR3: TGTGCCAGCAGCTTGGAAGGGAGCGGAACGAAGCAGTACTTC.

In its sample, this clonotype was seen once. The gene calls are TRBV7-2 and TRBJ1-2; D gene uncertain. Germline CDR1 and CDR2: SGHTA and FQGNSA. The CDR3 totals 13 residues. The V gene lost 7 bases and the J gene lost 1 base, with 10 bases spanning the gap. The CDR3 bases are TGTGCCAGCATCCCCTTTAGTAACTATGGCTACACCTTC. Its translation: CASIPFSNYGYTF.

The chain has TRBV7-2 and TRBJ2-3, with a weak D call TRBD2 (5 bases). This CDR3 has 14 residues. V was trimmed by 1 base and J by 1 base, leaving 6 bases between them. The germline gives CDR1 SGHTA, CDR2 FQGNSA. The CDR3 coding sequence is TGTGCCAGCAGCTTAGACGGGGGCACAGATACGCAGTATTTT. It encodes CASSLDGGTDTQYF. The full variable domain, completed using reference TRBV7-2 and TRBJ2-3, is GAGVSQSPSNKVTEKGKDVELRCDPISGHTALYWYRQSLGQGLEFLIYFQGNSAPDKSGLPSDRFSAERTGGSVSTLTIQRTQQEDSAVYLCASSLDGGTDTQYFGPGTRLTVL.

The gene calls are TRBV19 and TRBJ2-2, with TRBD1 matching over 7 bases. This CDR3 is 14 amino acids long. CDR1 is LNHDA and CDR2 is SQIVND in the germline V gene (reference sequence). Trimming cost V 5 bases and J 5 bases; bases outside gene matches: 5. CDR3 DNA: TGTGCCAGTAGTGGGGCAGGGGGAACCGGGGAGCTGTTTTTT. Translated, it gives CASSGAGGTGELFF.

This clonotype was recorded a few times. The rearrangement joins TRBV5-1 to TRBJ2-5; D is undetermined. This CDR3 spans 14 amino acids. Looked up from germline, CDR1 is SGHRS and CDR2 is YFSETQ. With 0 bases removed from V and 2 bases from J, the gap between germline ends came to 8 bases. The CDR3 sequence: CASSLEASQETQYF. As DNA, the CDR3 is TGCGCCAGCAGCTTGGAAGCCAGTCAAGAGACCCAGTACTTC.

This chain links TRBV6-6 with TRBJ1-1; no clear D gene. Germline assignment: CDR1 MNHNY and CDR2 SVGAGI (reference sequence). The CDR3 has 14 residues. Between the trimmed V and J ends, which lost 3 bases and 3 bases, there was a span of 11 bases. In nucleotides, the CDR3 is TGTGCCAGCAGTTATTACTCAGGAGACACTGAAGCTTTCTTT. This encodes CASSYYSGDTEAFF.

In nucleotides, the CDR3 is TGTGCCAGTAGCAGCCCGGACCGTCATGGGAACACTGAAGCTTTCTTT. This codes for CASSSPDRHGNTEAFF. The chain uses TRBV19 and TRBJ1-1, with D unresolved. Trimming took off 6 bases at V and 1 base at J, with 18 bases between the two ends. CDR1 and CDR2 from the germline V gene are LNHDA and SQIVND (reference sequence). The CDR3 is 16 amino acids.

V usage is TRBV18 and J usage is TRBJ2-2; D remains unclear. The CDR3 length is 13 residues. Germline loops: CDR1 KGHSH, CDR2 LQKENI. V lost 3 bases, J lost 4 bases, and 6 bases lay in between. Here the CDR3 DNA reads TGTGCCAGCTCACCTATGACCACCGGGGAGCTGTTTTTT. Its protein is CASSPMTTGELFF.

The gene calls are TRBV5-1 and TRBJ1-2, with D maybe TRBD1 (5 bases). The CDR3 has 16 residues. V was clipped by 4 bases and J by 4 bases, with 20 bases between them. Germline V CDR1 and CDR2: SGHRS, YFSETQ. The CDR3 coding sequence is TGCGCCAGCAGCCACCGGGGAGGGAGGGACTCCTATGGCTACACCTTC. This gives the protein CASSHRGGRDSYGYTF.

Concerning this clonotype: One end of the junction is discordant with germline, which a read error may explain. The rearrangement joins TRBV2 to TRBJ2-7; 14 bases are a match to TRBD2. The CDR3 has 13 residues. CDR1 and CDR2 from the germline V gene are SNHLY and FYNNEI. The CDR3 region is CASSPGTSGGGNF. The CDR3 nucleotides are TGTGCCAGCAGCCCCGGGACTAGCGGGGGCGGAAACTTC.